This T cell receptor beta chain was identified in a study of cytomegalovirus exposure and HLA in healthy donors. Study-wide points: Later on, analysis showed that most CMV-associated TCR beta chains appeared to be HLA-restricted.

Regarding this clone: Its target is unknown.

The donors were healthy bone marrow donors. The PCR was carried out with 60 Vbeta primers and 13 Jbeta primers. Sequenced by immunoSEQ multiplex PCR; TCRdb stores in-frame clones only, minus some. The sample has roughly 150,000 clones, nearly 80% seen once. The V and J ends lost 4 bases and 7 bases, in that order; junction bases with no gene match: 12. This CDR3 is built from 17 residues. The V call is TRBV5-3, the J call TRBJ2-5, with TRBD2 matching over 14 bases. TRBV5-3 is an open reading frame, and its role is uncertain. The TCR was taken from a male donor in good health and CMV-seronegative. The specimen sequenced was PBMCs. The CDR3 loop reads CARSINTGTSGRWTQYF. CDR3 DNA sequence: TGTGCCAGAAGCATAAACACCGGGACTAGCGGGAGATGGACCCAGTACTTC.